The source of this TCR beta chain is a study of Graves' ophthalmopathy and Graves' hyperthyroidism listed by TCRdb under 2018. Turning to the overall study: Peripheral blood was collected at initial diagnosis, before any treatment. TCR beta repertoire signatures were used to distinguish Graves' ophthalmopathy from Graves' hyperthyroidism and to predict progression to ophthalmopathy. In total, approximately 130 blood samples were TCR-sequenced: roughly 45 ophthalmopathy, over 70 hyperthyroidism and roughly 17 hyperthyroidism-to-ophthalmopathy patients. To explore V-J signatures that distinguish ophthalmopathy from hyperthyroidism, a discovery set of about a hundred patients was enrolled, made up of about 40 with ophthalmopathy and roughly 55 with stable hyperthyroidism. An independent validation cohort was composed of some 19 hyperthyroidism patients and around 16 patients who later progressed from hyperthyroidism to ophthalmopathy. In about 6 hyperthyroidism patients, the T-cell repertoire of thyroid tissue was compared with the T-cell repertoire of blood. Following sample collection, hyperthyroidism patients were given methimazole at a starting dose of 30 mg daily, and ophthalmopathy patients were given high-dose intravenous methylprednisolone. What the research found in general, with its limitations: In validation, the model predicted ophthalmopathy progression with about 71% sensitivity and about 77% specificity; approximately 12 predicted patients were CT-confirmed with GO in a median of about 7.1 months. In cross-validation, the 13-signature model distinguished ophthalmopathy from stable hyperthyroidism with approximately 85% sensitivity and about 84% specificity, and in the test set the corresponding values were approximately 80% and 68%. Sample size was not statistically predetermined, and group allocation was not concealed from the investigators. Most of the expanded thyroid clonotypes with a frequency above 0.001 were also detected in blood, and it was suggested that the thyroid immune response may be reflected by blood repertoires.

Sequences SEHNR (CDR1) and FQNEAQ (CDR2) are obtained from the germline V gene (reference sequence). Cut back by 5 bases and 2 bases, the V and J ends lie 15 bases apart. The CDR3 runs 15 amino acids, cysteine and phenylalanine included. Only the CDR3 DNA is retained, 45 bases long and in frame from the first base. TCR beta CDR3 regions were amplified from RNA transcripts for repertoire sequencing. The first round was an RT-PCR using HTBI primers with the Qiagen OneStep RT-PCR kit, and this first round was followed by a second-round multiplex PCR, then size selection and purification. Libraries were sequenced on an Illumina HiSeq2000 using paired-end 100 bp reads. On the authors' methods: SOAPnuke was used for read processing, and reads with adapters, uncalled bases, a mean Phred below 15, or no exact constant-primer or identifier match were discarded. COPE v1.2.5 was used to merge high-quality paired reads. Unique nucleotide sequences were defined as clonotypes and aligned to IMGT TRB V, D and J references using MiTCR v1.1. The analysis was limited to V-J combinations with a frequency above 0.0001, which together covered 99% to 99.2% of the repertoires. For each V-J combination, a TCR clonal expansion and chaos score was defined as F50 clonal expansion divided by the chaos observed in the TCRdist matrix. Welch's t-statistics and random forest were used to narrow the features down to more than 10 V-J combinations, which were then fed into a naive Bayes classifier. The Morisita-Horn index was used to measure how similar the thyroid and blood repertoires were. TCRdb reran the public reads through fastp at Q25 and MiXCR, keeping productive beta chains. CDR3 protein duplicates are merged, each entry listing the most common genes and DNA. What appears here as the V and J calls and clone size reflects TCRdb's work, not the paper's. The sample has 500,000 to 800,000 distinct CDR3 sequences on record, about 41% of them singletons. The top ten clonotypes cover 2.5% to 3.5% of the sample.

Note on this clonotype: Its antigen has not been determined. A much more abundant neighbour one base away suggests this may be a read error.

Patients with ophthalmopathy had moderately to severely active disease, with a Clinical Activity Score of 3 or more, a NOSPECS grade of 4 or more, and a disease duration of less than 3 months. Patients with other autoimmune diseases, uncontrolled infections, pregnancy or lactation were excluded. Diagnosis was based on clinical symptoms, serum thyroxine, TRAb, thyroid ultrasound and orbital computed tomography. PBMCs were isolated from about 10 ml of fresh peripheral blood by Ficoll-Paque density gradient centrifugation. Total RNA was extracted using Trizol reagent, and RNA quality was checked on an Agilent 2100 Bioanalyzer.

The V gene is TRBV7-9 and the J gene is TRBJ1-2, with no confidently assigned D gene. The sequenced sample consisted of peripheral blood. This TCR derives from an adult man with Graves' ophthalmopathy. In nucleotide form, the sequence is TGTGCCAGCAGCCCATACGAATCAGTGAACTATGGCTACACCTTC. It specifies CASSPYESVNYGYTF.